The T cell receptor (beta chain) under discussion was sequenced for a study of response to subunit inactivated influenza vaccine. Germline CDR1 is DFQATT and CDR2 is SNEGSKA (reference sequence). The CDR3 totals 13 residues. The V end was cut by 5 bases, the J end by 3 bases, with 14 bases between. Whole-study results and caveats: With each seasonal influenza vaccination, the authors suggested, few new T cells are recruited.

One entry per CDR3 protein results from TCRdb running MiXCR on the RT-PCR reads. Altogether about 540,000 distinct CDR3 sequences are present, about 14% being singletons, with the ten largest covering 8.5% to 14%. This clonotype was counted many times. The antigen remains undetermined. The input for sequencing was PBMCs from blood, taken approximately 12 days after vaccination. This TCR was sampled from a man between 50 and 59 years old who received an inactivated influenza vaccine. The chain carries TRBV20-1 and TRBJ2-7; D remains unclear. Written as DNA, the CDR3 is TGCAGTGCTCTTCTACTCCCGCGCTACGAGCAGTACTTC. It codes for CSALLLPRYEQYF.